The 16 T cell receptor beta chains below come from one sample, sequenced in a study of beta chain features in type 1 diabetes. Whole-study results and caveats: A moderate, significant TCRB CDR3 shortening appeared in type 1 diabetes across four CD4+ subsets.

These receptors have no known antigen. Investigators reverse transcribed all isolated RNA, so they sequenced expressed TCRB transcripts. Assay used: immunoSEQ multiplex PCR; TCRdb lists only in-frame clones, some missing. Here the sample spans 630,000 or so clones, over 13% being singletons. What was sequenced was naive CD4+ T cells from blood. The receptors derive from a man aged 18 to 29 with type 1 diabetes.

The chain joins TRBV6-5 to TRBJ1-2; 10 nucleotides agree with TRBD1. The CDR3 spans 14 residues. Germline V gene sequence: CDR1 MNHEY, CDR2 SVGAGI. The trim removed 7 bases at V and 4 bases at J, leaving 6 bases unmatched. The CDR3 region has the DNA TGTGCCAGCAAGATGACAGGGGGCGGCTATGGCTACACCTTC. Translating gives CASKMTGGGYGYTF.

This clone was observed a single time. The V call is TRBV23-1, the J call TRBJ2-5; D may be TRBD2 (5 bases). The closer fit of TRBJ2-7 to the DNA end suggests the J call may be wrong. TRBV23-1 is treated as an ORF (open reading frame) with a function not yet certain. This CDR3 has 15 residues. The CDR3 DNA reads TGCGCCAGCAGGGAGGAGCGGCGTAAGATCTACGAGCAGTACTTC. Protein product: CASREERRKIYEQYF.

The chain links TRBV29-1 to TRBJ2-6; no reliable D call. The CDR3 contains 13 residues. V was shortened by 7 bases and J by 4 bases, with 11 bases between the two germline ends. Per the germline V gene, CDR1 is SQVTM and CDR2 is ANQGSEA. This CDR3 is CSGRAAGANVLTF. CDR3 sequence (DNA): TGCAGCGGCCGCGCAGCCGGGGCCAACGTCCTGACTTTC.

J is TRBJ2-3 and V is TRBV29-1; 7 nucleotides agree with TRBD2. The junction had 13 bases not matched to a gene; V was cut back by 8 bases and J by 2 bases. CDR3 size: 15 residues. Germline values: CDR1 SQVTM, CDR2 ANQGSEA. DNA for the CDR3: TGCAGCCTCCAGGTGGGAGCGGGGTTCACAGATACGCAGTATTTT. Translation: CSLQVGAGFTDTQYF.

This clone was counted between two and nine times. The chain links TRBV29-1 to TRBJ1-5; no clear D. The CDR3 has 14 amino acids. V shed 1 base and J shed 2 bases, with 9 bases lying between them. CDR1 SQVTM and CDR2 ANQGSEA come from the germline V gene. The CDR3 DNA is TGCAGCGTTGAAGTGGCAGCTGGCAATCAGCCCCAGCATTTT. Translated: CSVEVAAGNQPQHF.

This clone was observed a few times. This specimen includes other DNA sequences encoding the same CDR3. The CDR3 coding sequence is TGTGCCAGCTCACCACTAGGGTCCGGGGCCAACGTCCTGACTTTC. It encodes CASSPLGSGANVLTF. The chain recombines TRBV18 with TRBJ2-6; no reliable D call. The V gene lost 1 base and the J gene lost 4 bases, with 8 bases spanning the gap. The CDR3 spans 15 residues. CDR1 is KGHSH and CDR2 is LQKENI in the germline V gene.

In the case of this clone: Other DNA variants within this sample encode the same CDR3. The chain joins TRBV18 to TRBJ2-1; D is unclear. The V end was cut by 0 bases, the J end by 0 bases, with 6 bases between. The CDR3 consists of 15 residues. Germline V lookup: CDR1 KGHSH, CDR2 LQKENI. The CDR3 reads CASSPPGSSYNEQFF. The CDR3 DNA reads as TGTGCCAGCTCACCACCTGGTAGCTCCTACAATGAGCAGTTCTTC.

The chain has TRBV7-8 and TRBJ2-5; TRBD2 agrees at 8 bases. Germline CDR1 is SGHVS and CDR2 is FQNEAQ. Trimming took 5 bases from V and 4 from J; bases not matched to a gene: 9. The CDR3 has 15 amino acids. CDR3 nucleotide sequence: TGTGCCAGCAGCGTACCCGGGACTAGATCAGAGACCCAGTACTTC. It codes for CASSVPGTRSETQYF.

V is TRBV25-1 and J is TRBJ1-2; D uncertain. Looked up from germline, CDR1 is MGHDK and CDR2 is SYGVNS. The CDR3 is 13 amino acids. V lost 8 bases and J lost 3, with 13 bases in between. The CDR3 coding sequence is TGTGCCAGCCTCCATGATGTTGACTATGGCTACACCTTC. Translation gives CASLHDVDYGYTF.

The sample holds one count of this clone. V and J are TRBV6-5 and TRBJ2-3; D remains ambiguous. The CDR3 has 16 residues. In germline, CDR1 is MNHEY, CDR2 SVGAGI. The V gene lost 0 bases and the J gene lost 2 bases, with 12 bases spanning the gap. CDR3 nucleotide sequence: TGTGCCAGCAGTTACTCGATCCCCGGTTTCACAGATACGCAGTATTTT. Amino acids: CASSYSIPGFTDTQYF.

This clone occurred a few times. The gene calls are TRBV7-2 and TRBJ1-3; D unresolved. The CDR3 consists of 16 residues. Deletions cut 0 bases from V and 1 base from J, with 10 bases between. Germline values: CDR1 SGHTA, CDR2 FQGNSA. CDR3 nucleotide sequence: TGTGCCAGCAGCTTAGCGCCCATACTGTCTGGAAACACCATATATTTT. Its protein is CASSLAPILSGNTIYF.

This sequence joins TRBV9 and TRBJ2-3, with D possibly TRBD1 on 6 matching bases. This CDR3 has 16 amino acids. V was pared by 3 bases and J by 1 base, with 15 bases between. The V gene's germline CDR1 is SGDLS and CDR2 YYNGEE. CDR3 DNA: TGTGCCAGCAGCGCGTCCCGGACAGCGCGCACAGATACGCAGTATTTT. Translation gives CASSASRTARTDTQYF.

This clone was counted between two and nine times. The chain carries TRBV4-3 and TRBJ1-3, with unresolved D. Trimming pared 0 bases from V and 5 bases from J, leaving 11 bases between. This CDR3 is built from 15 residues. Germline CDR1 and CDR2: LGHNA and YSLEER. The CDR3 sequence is CASSQEGRYRNTIYF. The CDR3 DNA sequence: TGCGCCAGCAGCCAAGAAGGGCGGTACCGAAACACCATATATTTT.

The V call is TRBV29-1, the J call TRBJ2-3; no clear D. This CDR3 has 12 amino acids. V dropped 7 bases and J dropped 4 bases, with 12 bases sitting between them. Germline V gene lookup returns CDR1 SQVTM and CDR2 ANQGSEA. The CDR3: CSASGRPDTQYF. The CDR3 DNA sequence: TGCAGCGCTTCCGGACGGCCAGATACGCAGTATTTT.

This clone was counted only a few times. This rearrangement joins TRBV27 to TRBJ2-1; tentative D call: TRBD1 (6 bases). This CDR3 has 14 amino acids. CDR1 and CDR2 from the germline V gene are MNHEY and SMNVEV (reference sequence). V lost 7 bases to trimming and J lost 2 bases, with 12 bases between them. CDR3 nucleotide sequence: TGTGCCAGCACAGAGACAGGTCCCTACAATGAGCAGTTCTTC. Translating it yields CASTETGPYNEQFF.

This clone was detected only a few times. The CDR3 spells CASSVAYEQYF. The DNA for the CDR3 is TGTGCCAGCAGCGTGGCCTACGAGCAGTACTTC. The chain joins TRBV7-9 to TRBJ2-7; D unclear. Germline V gives CDR1 SEHNR, CDR2 FQNEAQ (reference sequence). CDR3 length: 11 residues. The V end was cut by 5 bases, the J end by 2 bases, with 4 bases between.